The T cell receptor (beta chain) described here comes from a study of Ad26.COV2.S vaccination and SARS-CoV-2 variants. The study's findings and limits: Similar non-spike TCR breadth was seen in vaccine and placebo recipients.

The repertoire was sequenced with immunoSEQ multiplex PCR; TCRdb's copy has only in-frame clones and lacks some. The sample lists hundreds of thousands of clones, over 75% occurring once. V dropped 5 bases and J dropped 2 bases, with 18 bases sitting between them. In germline, CDR1 is SEHNR, CDR2 FQNEAQ (reference sequence). CDR3 length: 16 residues. Treatment: some 20 received Ad26.COV2.S at low or high dose, single or two shots; 5 received placebo; per-sample allocation not given. Sampling took place 63 days after the first vaccine or placebo injection. On this clone itself: What it recognizes is unknown.

This TCR came from a person aged 18-65 years who received the Ad26.COV2.S COVID-19 vaccine or a placebo. This sequence joins TRBV7-9 and TRBJ1-2; D call uncertain. Sequencing used peripheral blood, obtained in a trial of Ad26.COV2.S vaccine versus placebo. In DNA, the CDR3 is TGTGCCAGCAGCCCACCTTTCTCCGGAGGAAACTATGGCTACACCTTC. It is translated as CASSPPFSGGNYGYTF.